The clone carrying this T cell receptor beta chain occurred a few times. Antigen specificity is unknown. Template switching (which added a universal primer site) was used, and cDNA carried unique molecular identifiers. From the 5' RACE reads, TCRdb called clonotypes with MiXCR, one entry per CDR3 protein. The data show about 1.7 million distinct CDR3 sequences, about 30% seen once. This sample stems from a study of identical twins. CDR1 is MGHRA and CDR2 is YSYEKL in the germline V gene. The CDR3 is 15 amino acids. V dropped 0 bases and J dropped 5 bases, with 12 bases sitting between them. Study-wide findings and caveats: It was out-of-frame TCR alpha sharing in monozygotic twins that models underestimated. Partial confounding of zero-insertion analyses by invariant MAIT and iNKT cells was possible.

This sequence was found in a newborn girl in good health. The sequencing input was cord blood. V and J are TRBV4-1 and TRBJ2-3; a weak D match, TRBD1 (6 bases). The CDR3 nucleotides are TGCGCCAGCAGCCAAGATTGGGGGCTGGGAGATACGCAGTATTTT. Amino acids: CASSQDWGLGDTQYF.